The T cell receptor beta chain under discussion was sequenced for a study of early T cells in non-severe SARS-CoV-2 infection. Researchers tagged individual cDNA molecules with unique molecular identifiers. TCRdb analysed the 5' RACE reads with MiXCR anew, one entry per CDR3 protein. Among some 82,000 distinct CDR3 sequences listed, about 12% were seen once. Per germline, CDR1 LGHNT and CDR2 FRNRAP. Deletions cut 4 bases from V and 4 bases from J, with 6 bases between. The CDR3 contains 12 residues. The receptor comes from an adult who was a healthcare worker with PCR-confirmed SARS-CoV-2 infection or an uninfected control (not recorded which). Sequenced input: whole blood. The rearrangement joins TRBV12-5 to TRBJ2-3; D gene ambiguous. The CDR3 coding sequence is TGTGCTAGTGGTTACCCCCCAGATACGCAGTATTTT. Encoded protein: CASGYPPDTQYF.